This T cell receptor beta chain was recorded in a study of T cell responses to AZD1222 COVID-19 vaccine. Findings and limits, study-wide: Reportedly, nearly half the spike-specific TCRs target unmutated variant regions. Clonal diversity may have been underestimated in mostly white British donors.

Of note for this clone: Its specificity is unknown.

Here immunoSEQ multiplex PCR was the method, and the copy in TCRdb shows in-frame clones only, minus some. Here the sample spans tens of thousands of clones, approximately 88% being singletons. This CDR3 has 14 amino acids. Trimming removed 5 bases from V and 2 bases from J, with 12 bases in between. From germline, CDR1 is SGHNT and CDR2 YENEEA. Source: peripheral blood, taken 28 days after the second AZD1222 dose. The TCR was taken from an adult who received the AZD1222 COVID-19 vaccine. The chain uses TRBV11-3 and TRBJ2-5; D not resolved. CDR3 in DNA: TGTGCCAGCAGCCGGACCCTCAGGCAAGAGACCCAGTACTTC. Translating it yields CASSRTLRQETQYF. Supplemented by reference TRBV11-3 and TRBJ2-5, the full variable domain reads EAGVVQSPRYKIIEKKQPVAFWCNPISGHNTLYWYLQNLGQGPELLIRYENEEAVDDSQLPKDRFSAERLKGVDSTLKIQPAELGDSAVYLCASSRTLRQETQYFGPGTRLLVL.